This is a list of T cell receptor beta chains from one sample in a study of blood T cell repertoires in COVID-19. Method: immunoSEQ multiplex PCR; TCRdb's copy keeps in-frame clones and lacks some. The sample yields 150,000 to 200,000 clones, 87% seen once. Sequenced: peripheral blood. The origin of the receptors is a woman younger than 35 who had recovered from COVID-19. The CDR3 runs from the conserved cysteine through the conserved F or W. The order of the fields is V gene, D gene, J gene, clone size, CDR3 protein, CDR3 DNA. The D gene is left open where the match is weak. A row's size may be missing; if present it is once, few, many or a size class.

TRBV7-3	-	TRBJ2-1	-	CASSQGGDEQFF	TGTGCCAGCAGCCAGGGAGGCGATGAGCAGTTCTTC
TRBV7-8	-	TRBJ1-3	-	CASSTRRQDSGNTIYF	TGTGCCAGCAGCACTCGACGGCAGGACTCTGGAAACACCATATATTTT
TRBV7-2	-	TRBJ1-6	few	CASSLLADSNSPLHF	TGTGCCAGCAGCTTATTGGCGGATTCTAATTCACCCCTCCACTTT
TRBV7-2	-	TRBJ2-3	-	CASSSLANTDTQYF	TGTGCCAGCAGCTCCTTAGCTAACACAGATACGCAGTATTTT
TRBV10-3	-	TRBJ1-2	-	CAISESQARGYTF	TGTGCCATCAGTGAGTCGCAAGCCCGCGGCTACACCTTC
TRBV11-2	-	TRBJ2-5	-	CASSPHREETQYF	TGTGCCAGCAGCCCGCACAGGGAAGAGACCCAGTACTTC
TRBV7-2	-	TRBJ1-2	-	CASSLAEGFGGYGYTF	TGTGCCAGCAGCTTAGCCGAGGGATTCGGTGGCTATGGCTACACCTTC
TRBV4-3	-	TRBJ2-6	-	CASSHTQGVGANVLTF	TGCGCCAGCAGCCACACACAGGGTGTCGGGGCCAACGTCCTGACTTTC
TRBV10-3	TRBD1	TRBJ1-4	-	CAISGDRGQEKLFF	TGTGCCATCAGTGGAGACAGGGGGCAAGAAAAACTGTTTTTT
TRBV9	TRBD2	TRBJ2-1	-	CASSSSLPGGSYNEQFF	TGTGCCAGCAGCTCCTCACTTCCGGGAGGCTCCTACAATGAGCAGTTCTTC
TRBV3-1/TRBV3-2	-	TRBJ1-2	few	CASSSTDYGYTF	TGTGCCAGCAGCTCGACAGACTATGGCTACACCTTC
TRBV6-2/TRBV6-3	TRBD2	TRBJ2-2	-	CASSYRLAGDAGELFF	TGTGCCAGCAGTTACCGACTAGCGGGGGATGCCGGGGAGCTGTTTTTT
TRBV7-2	-	TRBJ2-5	-	CASSLGGIGSIETQYF	TGTGCCAGCAGCTTAGGCGGCATAGGTTCTATAGAGACCCAGTACTTC
TRBV4-1	TRBD1	TRBJ1-1	-	CASSQATGRNTEAFF	TGCGCCAGCAGCCAAGCGACAGGGAGAAACACTGAAGCTTTCTTT
TRBV10-3	TRBD1	TRBJ1-2	-	CAILSLAGGSYGYTF	TGTGCCATCCTCTCACTGGCAGGGGGCAGCTATGGCTACACCTTC
TRBV7-9	TRBD1	TRBJ2-2	-	CASSLGQGTNTGELFF	TGTGCCAGCAGCTTGGGACAGGGTACGAACACCGGGGAGCTGTTTTTT